These 6 T cell receptor beta chains came from one sample sequenced in a study of human T cells and chemical hapten exposure. Specified time point: patch test 1, 2 weeks after DPC sensitization. Treatment: therapeutic diphenylcyclopropenone sensitization with weekly scalp DPC. In TCRdb, the RACE reads were re-called with MiXCR into one record per CDR3 protein. The sample gives about 360,000 distinct CDR3 sequences, approximately 6.3% of which show up once; about 8% is in the top ten. The sample was whole blood, taken in connection with sensitization to the hapten diphenylcyclopropenone (DPC). The receptor source for this set is a woman aged 18-29 years with alopecia areata. Some clones in this sample may be carry-over from other donors' samples.

This clonotype was seen repeatedly, ten times or more. The CDR3 region is CSVEGRRIGDSDTQYF. As DNA, the CDR3 is TGCAGCGTTGAAGGCCGGCGGATTGGGGATTCCGATACGCAGTATTTT. This chain connects TRBV29-1 to TRBJ2-3, with D unclear. CDR1 and CDR2 (germline): SQVTM, ANQGSEA. This CDR3 spans 16 amino acids. Trimming removed 1 base at V and 6 bases at J, with 20 bases between.

This clonotype has only a few counts. The J gene is TRBJ1-5, the V gene TRBV7-8; D uncertain. The CDR3 consists of 17 residues. Deletions cut 7 bases from V and 6 bases from J, with 25 bases between. Germline loops: CDR1 SGHVS, CDR2 FQNEAQ. The CDR3 coding sequence is TGTGCCAGCACCTTCTCTACTCAAGGACGGCTCGGTCAGCCCCAGCATTTT. It encodes CASTFSTQGRLGQPQHF.

The V gene is TRBV20-1, the J gene TRBJ2-5, with 13 positions matching TRBD2. With V trimmed by 1 base and J by 2 bases, 7 bases remained unmatched. CDR1 and CDR2 (germline): DFQATT, SNEGSKA (reference sequence). This CDR3 spans 17 amino acids. DNA of the CDR3: TGCAGTGCTAGAGGGACTAGCGGGGGCCCGACGCAAGAGACCCAGTACTTC. This translates into CSARGTSGGPTQETQYF.

At least ten counts were recorded for this clonotype. This chain uses TRBV2 with TRBJ1-2; no definite D call. V shed 4 bases and J shed 0 bases, with 3 bases lying between them. CDR3 length: 12 amino acids. Germline lookup yields CDR1 SNHLY and CDR2 FYNNEI. The DNA of the CDR3 is TGTGCCAGCAGTGCGACTAACTATGGCTACACCTTC. Protein: CASSATNYGYTF.

This clonotype occurred a few times. V usage is TRBV2 and J usage is TRBJ2-3; D ambiguous. Per the germline V gene, CDR1 is SNHLY and CDR2 is FYNNEI. This CDR3 has 14 amino acids. With 8 bases removed from V and 2 bases from J, the gap between germline ends came to 14 bases. CDR3 coding DNA: TGTGCCAGCCTCATGGATAGCCTCACAGATACGCAGTATTTT. Amino acids: CASLMDSLTDTQYF. Variable domain in full (rest from reference TRBV2 and TRBJ2-3): EPEVTQTPSHQVTQMGQEVILRCVPISNHLYFYWYRQILGQKVEFLVSFYNNEISEKSEIFDDQFSVERPDGSNFTLKIRSTKLEDSAMYFCASLMDSLTDTQYFGPGTRLTVL.

This clonotype was detected a few times. The chain joins TRBV4-3 to TRBJ2-3; TRBD1 or TRBD2 may be the D gene (5 bases each). This CDR3 is 19 amino acids long. CDR1 and CDR2 (germline): LGHNA, YSLEER. V lost 0 bases, J lost 3 bases, and 22 bases lay in between. The CDR3 loop reads CASSQDWEYEGYWTDTQYF. CDR3 DNA: TGCGCCAGCAGCCAAGACTGGGAATATGAGGGGTATTGGACAGATACGCAGTATTTT.